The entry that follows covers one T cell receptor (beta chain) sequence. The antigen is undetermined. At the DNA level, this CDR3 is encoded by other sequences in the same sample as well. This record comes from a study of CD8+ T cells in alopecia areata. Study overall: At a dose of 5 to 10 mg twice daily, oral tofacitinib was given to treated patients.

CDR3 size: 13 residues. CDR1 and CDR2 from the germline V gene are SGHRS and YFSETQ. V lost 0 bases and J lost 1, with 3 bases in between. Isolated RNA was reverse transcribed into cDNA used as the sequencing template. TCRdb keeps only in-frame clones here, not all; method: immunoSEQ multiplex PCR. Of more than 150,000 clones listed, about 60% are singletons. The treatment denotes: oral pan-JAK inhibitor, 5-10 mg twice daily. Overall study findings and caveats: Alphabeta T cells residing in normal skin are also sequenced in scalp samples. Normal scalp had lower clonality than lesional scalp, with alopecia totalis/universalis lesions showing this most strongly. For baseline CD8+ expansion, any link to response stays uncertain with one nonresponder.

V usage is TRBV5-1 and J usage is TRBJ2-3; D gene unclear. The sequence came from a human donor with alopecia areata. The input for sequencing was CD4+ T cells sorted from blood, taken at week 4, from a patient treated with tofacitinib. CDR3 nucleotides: TGCGCCAGCAGCTTGGAGGGCACAGATACGCAGTATTTT. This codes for CASSLEGTDTQYF.